What follows describes a single T cell receptor (beta chain). Sequencing was performed with immunoSEQ multiplex PCR; in TCRdb, only in-frame clones are kept and a portion is missing. The sample records roughly 100,000 clones, roughly 85% being singletons. This sample is part of a study of blood T cell repertoires in COVID-19. Study information: Acute-phase and convalescent COVID-19 samples originated in the United States, Italy and Spain. The analysed material was cDNA or gDNA that came from T cells, B-cell-depleted T cells, or PBMCs.

Per the germline V gene, CDR1 is SEHNR and CDR2 is FQNEAQ (reference sequence). V shed 3 bases and J 2 bases; nucleotides not matched to a gene: 4. This CDR3 contains 14 residues. The chain joins TRBV7-9 to TRBJ2-7; TRBD2 matches 7 bases. The source material was peripheral blood. The origin of this receptor is a man aged 50-59 years in a cohort sampled during active COVID-19. CDR3 coding DNA: TGTGCCAGCAGCTTTGGTCTAGCGGCCTACGAGCAGTACTTC. Protein product: CASSFGLAAYEQYF.